A single sample gave rise to the 2 T cell receptor beta chains below, sequenced in a study of cytomegalovirus exposure and HLA in healthy donors. It was with 60 Vbeta and 13 Jbeta primers that the PCR ran. Here immunoSEQ multiplex PCR was the method, and the copy in TCRdb shows in-frame clones only, minus some. The sample lists about 82,000 clones, roughly 80% occurring once. Material for sequencing was PBMCs. The receptors derive from a woman aged 45-60 years in good health and CMV-seropositive.

This clone showed up just a few times. The genes are TRBV4-1 and TRBJ2-5; D may be TRBD1 (5 bases). Germline loops: CDR1 MGHRA, CDR2 YSYEKL. This CDR3 has 15 amino acids. With 0 bases removed from V and 4 bases from J, the gap between germline ends came to 12 bases. The CDR3 sequence: CASSQDGARRETQYF. DNA for the CDR3: TGCGCCAGCAGCCAAGATGGGGCTAGGCGAGAGACCCAGTACTTC.

V gene TRBV19 combines with J gene TRBJ2-3; weak D call: TRBD1 (6 bases). This CDR3 is built from 12 residues. The V end lost 10 bases, the J end lost 3 bases, and 11 bases lay between the germline ends. CDR1 and CDR2 from the germline V gene are LNHDA and SQIVND (reference sequence). The CDR3 is CATRTETDTQYF. CDR3 DNA: TGTGCCACAAGGACAGAAACAGATACGCAGTATTTT.